A single sample gave rise to the 12 T cell receptor beta chains below, sequenced in a study of glioma-infiltrating T cells after dendritic cell vaccination. Sequencing was performed with immunoSEQ multiplex PCR; in TCRdb, only in-frame clones are kept and a portion is missing. The sample holds some 70,000 clones; around 86% are singletons and the top ten take 9% to 10%. The material sequenced was blood, taken before dendritic cell vaccination. These receptors all come from a human donor with glioblastoma.

This CDR3 reads CASSLGPAQGVRTEAFF. The CDR3 nucleotides read TGCGCCAGCAGCTTGGGTCCGGCACAGGGGGTACGGACTGAAGCTTTCTTT. The J gene is TRBJ1-1, the V gene TRBV5-1; 8 nucleotides line up with TRBD1. V lost 0 bases, J lost 5 bases, and 12 bases stayed unmatched. Germline V gene data show CDR1 as SGHRS and CDR2 as YFSETQ. The CDR3 runs 17 residues.

This chain connects TRBV7-6 to TRBJ2-5, with D possibly matching TRBD2 (5 bases). CDR1 and CDR2 from the germline V gene are SGHVS and FNYEAQ. The CDR3 extends over 15 amino acids. Trimming pared 2 bases from V and 1 base from J, leaving 11 bases between. The CDR3: CASSLLRAAQETQYF. Written as DNA, the CDR3 is TGTGCCAGCAGCTTATTGCGGGCTGCCCAAGAGACCCAGTACTTC.

This chain links TRBV19 with TRBJ2-1; 9 positions agree with TRBD1. The length of the CDR3 is 16 residues. V shed 5 bases, J shed 4 bases, and the junction held 9 bases outside the gene matches. CDR1 and CDR2 (germline): LNHDA, SQIVND (reference sequence). This CDR3 reads CASSVNRGPLYNEQFF. CDR3 DNA: TGTGCCAGTAGTGTCAACAGGGGGCCACTTTACAATGAGCAGTTCTTC.

The rearrangement links TRBV10-1 to TRBJ2-2, with 8 bases that match TRBD2. Germline loops: CDR1 WNHNN, CDR2 SYGVQD (reference sequence). After removal of 7 bases from V and 3 bases from J, the junction contained 7 bases not matched to a gene. The CDR3 covers 15 residues. CDR3 amino acids: CASNGGGRDTGELFF. The CDR3 region has the DNA TGCGCCAGCAACGGGGGGGGCCGAGACACCGGGGAGCTGTTTTTT.

The genes are TRBV4-1 and TRBJ1-2; tentative D call: TRBD1 (5 bases). The V and J ends lost 0 bases and 8 bases respectively, with 13 bases between them. This CDR3 is 14 amino acids long. Per germline, CDR1 MGHRA and CDR2 YSYEKL. The CDR3 spells CASSQDQGPRGYTF. DNA for the CDR3: TGCGCCAGCAGCCAAGACCAGGGTCCTAGGGGCTACACCTTC.

This clone was seen only a few times. The gene calls are TRBV5-1 and TRBJ1-1, with 7 bases lining up with TRBD1. The CDR3 has 13 amino acids. CDR1 is SGHRS and CDR2 is YFSETQ in the germline V gene. J was trimmed by 7 bases and V by 4 bases; bases with no gene match: 7. The CDR3 DNA reads as TGCGCCAGCAGCCTGGGAGGGGGCCTTGAAGCTTTCTTT. Translated, it gives CASSLGGGLEAFF.

The CDR3 DNA is TGTGCCAGCAGTTATAATCAGAGGGCTAACACTGAAGCTTTCTTT. Amino acid sequence: CASSYNQRANTEAFF. The J gene is TRBJ1-1, the V gene TRBV6-5; D gene ambiguous. Deletions cut 3 bases from V and 2 bases from J, with 13 bases between. Germline V gene data show CDR1 as MNHEY and CDR2 as SVGAGI. The CDR3 is 15 amino acids.

The V call is TRBV6-1, the J call TRBJ1-1; a weak D match, TRBD1 (5 bases). The germline V gene encodes CDR1 MNHNS and CDR2 SASEGT. V gave up 7 bases and J gave up 4 bases, with 16 bases separating them. CDR3 length: 14 residues. As DNA, the CDR3 is TGTGCCAGCACCCTAAGTCAGGGTACCACTGAAGCTTTCTTT. Amino acids: CASTLSQGTTEAFF.

This sequence joins TRBV19 and TRBJ2-3, with 11 bases fitting TRBD2. With 6 bases clipped from V and 1 base from J, the junction kept 6 bases outside the gene matches. CDR1 LNHDA and CDR2 SQIVND come from the germline V gene (reference sequence). This CDR3 has 16 amino acids. The CDR3 DNA sequence: TGTGCCAGTAGACTAGCGGGGGTGAGGGGCACAGATACGCAGTATTTT. Amino acids: CASRLAGVRGTDTQYF.

V is TRBV7-9 and J is TRBJ2-5; no definite D call. The V end was cut by 5 bases, the J end by 2 bases, with 3 bases between. The germline CDR1 and CDR2 sequences are SEHNR and FQNEAQ (reference sequence). The CDR3 totals 11 residues. The CDR3 reads CASSRQETQYF. The DNA for the CDR3 is TGTGCCAGCAGCCGTCAAGAGACCCAGTACTTC.

This chain connects TRBV7-9 to TRBJ1-5, with 10 bases fitting TRBD1. The CDR3 sequence is 14 residues long. Germline V gene sequence: CDR1 SEHNR, CDR2 FQNEAQ (reference sequence). Germline trimming cut 4 bases from V and 5 bases from J; bases unmatched to any gene: 2. This chain's CDR3 is CASSSTGGYQPQHF. CDR3 coding DNA: TGTGCCAGCAGCTCGACAGGGGGCTATCAGCCCCAGCATTTT.

This chain's CDR3 is CASSQEQDNSPLHF. In DNA form, the CDR3 reads TGTGCCAGCAGCCAAGAACAGGATAATTCACCCCTCCACTTT. The chain carries TRBV4-2 and TRBJ1-6; a possible D gene is TRBD1 (5 bases). V lost 0 bases to trimming and J lost 5 bases, with 5 bases between them. Germline V CDR1 and CDR2: LGHNA, YNFKEQ. The CDR3 has 14 amino acids.